This T cell receptor beta chain was sequenced in a study of blood T cells in healthy people across ages. General observations from the study: Unsorted PBMCs blocked a conclusive comparison of naive and antigen-experienced cells.

A note on this clonotype: Its antigen is as yet unknown.

Next came a second PCR, run for about 6 to 12 cycles, which used a sample-barcoded 5' primer along with a J-beta primer mix. Each cDNA molecule received a tag from a template-switch adaptor that had 12 random nucleotides. TCRdb passed the 5' RACE reads through MiXCR, listing each CDR3 protein once. Of more than 700,000 distinct CDR3 sequences listed, around half are singletons. CDR3 length equals 12 residues. Deletions cut 5 bases from V and 7 bases from J, with 9 bases between. The germline gives CDR1 SGHTA, CDR2 FQGNSA. This sequence joins TRBV7-2 and TRBJ2-1; D unresolved. Specimen: blood. This clonotype was sampled from a man at least 80 years old in good health. The CDR3 here is CASSPPTNEQFF. The CDR3 nucleotides are TGTGCCAGCAGCCCCCCCACGAATGAGCAGTTCTTC.